The present TCR beta chain was sequenced within a study of cytomegalovirus exposure and HLA in healthy donors. Study-wide results and limits: Sequencing depth across donors, presence/absence analyses assumed, was roughly uniform. Researchers catalogued some 160 TCR beta chains as cytomegalovirus-associated.

The germline V gene has CDR1 MNHEY and CDR2 SMNVEV (reference sequence). This CDR3 spans 13 amino acids. Trimming removed 3 bases from V and 3 bases from J, with 6 bases in between. A word on this clone: What it binds is not known.

It was with 60 Vbeta and 13 Jbeta primers that the PCR ran. Only in-frame clones appear in the TCRdb table, and some are missing; sequencing was by immunoSEQ multiplex PCR. The sample yields approximately 100,000 clones, around four fifths seen once. The TCR originated in a woman between 40 and 50 years old in good health and CMV-seropositive. Sequences were obtained from PBMCs. The gene calls are TRBV27 and TRBJ1-5; no clear D gene. The CDR3 bases are TGTGCCAGCAGTTTTAATAACAATCAGCCCCAGCATTTT. Translation: CASSFNNNQPQHF.